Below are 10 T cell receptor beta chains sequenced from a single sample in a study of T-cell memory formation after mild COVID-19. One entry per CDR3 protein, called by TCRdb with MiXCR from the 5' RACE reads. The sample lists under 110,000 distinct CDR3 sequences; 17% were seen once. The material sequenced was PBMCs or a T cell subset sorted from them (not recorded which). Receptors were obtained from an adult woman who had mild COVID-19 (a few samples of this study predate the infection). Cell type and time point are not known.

CDR3 residues: CASSLLSGPQHF. CDR3 nucleotide sequence: TGTGCCAGCAGTTTACTATCAGGGCCCCAGCATTTT. This chain uses TRBV12-3 or TRBV12-4 with TRBJ1-5; D ambiguous. V was trimmed by 2 bases and J by 9 bases, leaving 8 bases between them. This CDR3 is built from 12 residues.

The CDR3 nucleotides are TGCGCCAGCAGCCAAGAATTTTCAGGGAGGGAGACCCAGTACTTC. Protein: CASSQEFSGRETQYF. J is TRBJ2-5 and V is TRBV4-1, with D perhaps matching TRBD2 (6 bases). This CDR3 contains 15 residues. CDR1 and CDR2 from the germline V gene are MGHRA and YSYEKL. V lost 0 bases to trimming and J lost 5 bases, with 13 bases between them.

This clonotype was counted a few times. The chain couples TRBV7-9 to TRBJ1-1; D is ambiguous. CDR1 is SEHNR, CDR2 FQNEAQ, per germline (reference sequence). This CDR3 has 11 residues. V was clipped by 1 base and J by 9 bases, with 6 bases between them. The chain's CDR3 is CASSLEGKAFF. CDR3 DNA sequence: TGTGCCAGCAGCTTAGAGGGAAAAGCTTTCTTT.

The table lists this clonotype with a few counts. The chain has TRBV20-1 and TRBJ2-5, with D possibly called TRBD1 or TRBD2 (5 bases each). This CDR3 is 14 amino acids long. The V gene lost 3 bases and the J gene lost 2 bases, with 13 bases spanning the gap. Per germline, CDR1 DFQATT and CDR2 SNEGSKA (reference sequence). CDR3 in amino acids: CSARGRTIQETQYF. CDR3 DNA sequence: TGCAGTGCTAGGGGACGAACAATACAAGAGACCCAGTACTTC.

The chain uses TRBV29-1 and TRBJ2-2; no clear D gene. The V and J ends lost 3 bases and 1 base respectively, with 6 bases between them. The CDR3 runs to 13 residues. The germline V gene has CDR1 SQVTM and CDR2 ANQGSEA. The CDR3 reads CSVDRQNTGELFF. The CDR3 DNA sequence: TGCAGCGTTGACAGACAGAACACCGGGGAGCTGTTTTTT.

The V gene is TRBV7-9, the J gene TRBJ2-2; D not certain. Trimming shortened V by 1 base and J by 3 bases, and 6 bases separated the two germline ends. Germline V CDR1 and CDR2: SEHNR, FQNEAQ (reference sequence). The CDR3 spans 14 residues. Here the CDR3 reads CASSLGRDTGELFF. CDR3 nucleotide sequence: TGTGCCAGCAGCTTAGGACGGGACACCGGGGAGCTGTTTTTT.

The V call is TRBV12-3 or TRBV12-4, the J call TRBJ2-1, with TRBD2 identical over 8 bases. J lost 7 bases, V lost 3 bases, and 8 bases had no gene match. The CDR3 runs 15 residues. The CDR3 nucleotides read TGTGCCAGCAGTTTCCCCCGGGGGGGCTCAAATGAGCAGTTCTTC. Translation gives CASSFPRGGSNEQFF.

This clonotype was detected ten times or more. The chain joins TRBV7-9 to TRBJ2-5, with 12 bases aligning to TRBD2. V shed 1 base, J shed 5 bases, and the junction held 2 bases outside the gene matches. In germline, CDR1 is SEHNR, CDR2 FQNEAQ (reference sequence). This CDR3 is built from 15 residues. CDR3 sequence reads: CASSLVLAGGETQYF. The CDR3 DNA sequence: TGTGCCAGCAGCTTAGTACTAGCGGGAGGCGAGACCCAGTACTTC.

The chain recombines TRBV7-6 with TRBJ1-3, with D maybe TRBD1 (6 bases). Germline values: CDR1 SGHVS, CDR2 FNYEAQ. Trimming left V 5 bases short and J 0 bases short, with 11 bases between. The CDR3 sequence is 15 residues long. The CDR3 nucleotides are TGTGCCAGCAGCCTCAGGGACAACTCTGGAAACACCATATATTTT. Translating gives CASSLRDNSGNTIYF.

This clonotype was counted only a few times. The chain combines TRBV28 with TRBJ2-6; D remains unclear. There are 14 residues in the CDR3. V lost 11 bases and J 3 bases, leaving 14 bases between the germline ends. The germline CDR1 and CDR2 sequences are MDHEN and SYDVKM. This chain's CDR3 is CAGSRSFGANVLTF. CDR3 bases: TGTGCCGGTTCCCGATCCTTTGGGGCCAACGTCCTGACTTTC.